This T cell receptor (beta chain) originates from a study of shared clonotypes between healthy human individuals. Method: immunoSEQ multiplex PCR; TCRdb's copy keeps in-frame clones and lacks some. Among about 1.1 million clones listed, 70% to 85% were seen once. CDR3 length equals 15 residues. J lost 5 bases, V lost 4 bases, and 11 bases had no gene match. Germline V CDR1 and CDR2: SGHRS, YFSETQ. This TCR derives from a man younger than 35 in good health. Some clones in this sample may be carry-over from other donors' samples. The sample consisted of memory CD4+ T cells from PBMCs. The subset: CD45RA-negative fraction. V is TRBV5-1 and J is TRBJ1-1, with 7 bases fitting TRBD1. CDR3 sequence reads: CASSPRAGGGTEAFF. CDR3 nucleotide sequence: TGCGCCAGCAGCCCCAGGGCAGGGGGTGGGACTGAAGCTTTCTTT.